This T cell receptor (beta chain) was recorded in a study of cytomegalovirus exposure and HLA in healthy donors. J gave up 4 bases and V 3 bases, and 7 bases lay outside the gene matches. The CDR3 is made up of 15 amino acids. Per germline, CDR1 LNHDA and CDR2 SQIVND (reference sequence). In regard to this clone: The target antigen is unknown.

Study results and caveats: In a later analysis, TCR beta V- and J-gene trimming showed a link to a missense DCLRE1C variant. In an earlier analysis, in some 540 donors, most V segments appeared productive either ~90% or ~30% of the time. Later on, an analysis showed TCR association rates differing by HLA locus, with DRB1 the most and HLA-C the fewest.

The PCR used 60 Vbeta and 13 Jbeta primers. TCRdb's copy holds only in-frame clones and misses some; the assay was immunoSEQ multiplex PCR. The profile covers roughly 200,000 clones, with roughly 90% appearing a single time and roughly 0.34% taken by the ten largest. The rearrangement joins TRBV19 to TRBJ1-1, with 8 bases that match TRBD1. Sequencing was carried out using PBMCs. The origin of this receptor is a woman in her thirties in good health and CMV-seronegative. CDR3 amino acids: CASSIQGAWGTEAFF. As DNA, the CDR3 is TGTGCCAGTAGTATTCAGGGGGCTTGGGGCACTGAAGCTTTCTTT.